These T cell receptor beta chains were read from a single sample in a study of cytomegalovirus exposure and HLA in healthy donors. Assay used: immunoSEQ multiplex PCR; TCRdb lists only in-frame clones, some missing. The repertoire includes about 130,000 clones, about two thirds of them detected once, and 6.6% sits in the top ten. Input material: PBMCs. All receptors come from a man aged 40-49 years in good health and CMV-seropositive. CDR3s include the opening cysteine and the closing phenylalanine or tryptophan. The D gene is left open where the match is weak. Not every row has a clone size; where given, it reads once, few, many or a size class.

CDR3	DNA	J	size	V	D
CASSPLPTGNSGANVLTF	TGTGCCAGTAGTCCTCTCCCAACGGGAAACTCTGGGGCCAACGTCCTGACTTTC	TRBJ2-6	.	TRBV19	.
CASSQQGLKGYTF	TGTGCCAGCAGCCAGCAGGGTTTGAAAGGCTACACCTTC	TRBJ1-2	.	TRBV14	.
CASSFRTGPQGGYTF	TGTGCCAGCAGCTTTAGGACAGGGCCCCAAGGCGGCTACACCTTC	TRBJ1-2	.	TRBV7-9	TRBD1
CASSLNAMNTEAFF	TGCGCCAGCAGTTTGAACGCTATGAACACTGAAGCTTTCTTT	TRBJ1-1	.	TRBV5-1	.
CAWSVQGQGLQPQHF	TGTGCCTGGAGTGTACAAGGACAGGGGTTACAGCCCCAGCATTTT	TRBJ1-5	.	TRBV30	TRBD1
CASSPLGGGSYEQYF	TGTGCCAGCAGTCCCCTTGGCGGCGGCTCCTACGAGCAGTACTTC	TRBJ2-7	.	TRBV28	.
CASSPSSRNRDITEAFF	TGTGCCAGCAGCCCATCCTCCCGAAACAGGGATATCACTGAAGCTTTCTTT	TRBJ1-1	.	TRBV5-6	.
CAWNTGRANYGYTF	TGTGCCTGGAACACAGGGAGAGCTAACTATGGCTACACCTTC	TRBJ1-2	.	TRBV30	.
CASSIRGLYNEQFF	TGTGCCAGTAGTATAAGGGGGCTCTACAATGAGCAGTTCTTC	TRBJ2-1	.	TRBV19	TRBD1
CASSPLQGVGSEAFF	TGTGCCAGCTCACCCCTACAGGGGGTCGGATCTGAAGCTTTCTTT	TRBJ1-1	.	TRBV18	TRBD1
CASRDRQGADYGYTF	TGCGCCAGCAGGGATAGACAGGGGGCAGACTATGGCTACACCTTC	TRBJ1-2	.	TRBV5-1	TRBD1
CASSSTTSGRALDEQFF	TGTGCCAGTAGTAGCACTACTAGCGGGAGGGCCTTGGATGAGCAGTTCTTC	TRBJ2-1	.	TRBV19	TRBD2
CASSLDVNSNQPQHF	TGTGCCAGCAGCTTAGATGTCAATAGCAATCAGCCCCAGCATTTT	TRBJ1-5	.	TRBV7-9	.
CTSSLRPGGGTNEKLFF	TGCACCAGCAGCCTTCGACCGGGGGGGGGAACTAATGAAAAACTGTTTTTT	TRBJ1-4	medium-sized	TRBV1	.
CASSKPGFRTEAFF	TGTGCCAGCAGTAAACCAGGGTTTCGCACTGAAGCTTTCTTT	TRBJ1-1	.	TRBV28	.
CASSPGTRGEQFF	TGTGCCAGCAGCCCCGGGACTCGGGGTGAGCAGTTCTTC	TRBJ2-1	.	TRBV6-6	.
CASSAPGGVSHNEQFF	TGTGCCAGCAGTGCCCCGGGGGGGGTTTCCCACAATGAGCAGTTCTTC	TRBJ2-1	once	TRBV6-1	TRBD2
CASSLGTANTGELFF	TGTGCCAGCAGCTTAGGGACAGCGAACACCGGGGAGCTGTTTTTT	TRBJ2-2	.	TRBV7-2	.
CASSPSPGAGGNYGYTF	TGTGCCAGCAGCCCCAGCCCAGGGGCGGGGGGTAACTATGGCTACACCTTC	TRBJ1-2	few	TRBV7-9	.
CASRGRDRGIDEQFF	TGTGCCAGCCGGGGCAGGGACAGGGGAATCGATGAGCAGTTCTTC	TRBJ2-1	few	TRBV6-1	TRBD1
CASSPYWGGEDYGYTF	TGCGCCAGCAGTCCATATTGGGGGGGAGAAGACTATGGCTACACCTTC	TRBJ1-2	.	TRBV23-1	.
CASGRAPGNGYTF	TGTGCCAGCGGGCGGGCACCTGGAAATGGCTACACCTTC	TRBJ1-2	.	TRBV2	.
CASSGGGGRNTGELFF	TGCGCCAGCAGTGGGGGAGGCGGGAGGAACACCGGGGAGCTGTTTTTT	TRBJ2-2	.	TRBV10-2	TRBD2
CASTLTVPYEQYF	TGTGCCAGCACCCTAACGGTTCCCTACGAGCAGTACTTC	TRBJ2-7	.	TRBV11-2	.
CASSEAVRPFLTEQYF	TGTGCCAGCAGTGAAGCAGTGAGGCCCTTTTTAACCGAGCAGTACTTC	TRBJ2-7	.	TRBV6-1	.
CASSIVPRPGQGYEQYF	TGTGCCAGTAGTATAGTCCCCCGCCCGGGACAGGGCTACGAGCAGTACTTC	TRBJ2-7	once	TRBV19	TRBD1
CASRSTGGVEAFF	TGTGCCAGCCGATCTACAGGGGGGGTAGAAGCTTTCTTT	TRBJ1-1	.	TRBV6-5	TRBD1
CASSPSGGSNQPQHF	TGCGCCAGCAGCCCCTCGGGGGGGAGCAATCAGCCCCAGCATTTT	TRBJ1-5	.	TRBV5-1	.
CASSPPNRAAGNTIYF	TGTGCCAGCTCACCACCGAACAGGGCAGCTGGAAACACCATATATTTT	TRBJ1-3	.	TRBV18	.
CSVERPPGTSGRADTQYF	TGCAGCGTTGAACGACCCCCCGGGACTAGCGGAAGGGCAGATACGCAGTATTTT	TRBJ2-3	once	TRBV29-1	TRBD2
CASSYSEGGRGEAFF	TGTGCCAGCAGTTACTCGGAAGGGGGAAGGGGTGAAGCTTTCTTT	TRBJ1-1	.	TRBV6-5	.
CASSLSTGWDGGYTF	TGTGCCAGCTCACTTTCGACAGGGTGGGACGGTGGCTACACCTTC	TRBJ1-2	.	TRBV18	TRBD1
CASSSPGVGTYEQYF	TGCGCCAGCAGCTCCCCCGGGGTGGGGACCTACGAGCAGTACTTC	TRBJ2-7	.	TRBV5-1	.